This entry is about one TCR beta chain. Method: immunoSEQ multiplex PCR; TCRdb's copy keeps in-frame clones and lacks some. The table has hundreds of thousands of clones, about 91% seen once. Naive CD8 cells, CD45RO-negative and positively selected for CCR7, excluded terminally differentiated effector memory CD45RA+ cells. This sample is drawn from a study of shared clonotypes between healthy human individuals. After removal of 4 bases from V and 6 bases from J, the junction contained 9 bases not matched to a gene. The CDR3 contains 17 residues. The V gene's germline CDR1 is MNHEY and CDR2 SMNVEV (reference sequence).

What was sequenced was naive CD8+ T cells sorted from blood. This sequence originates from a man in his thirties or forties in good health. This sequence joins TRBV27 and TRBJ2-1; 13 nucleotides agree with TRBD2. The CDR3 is CASSSLTSGRALNEQFF. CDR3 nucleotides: TGTGCCAGCAGTTCACTTACTAGCGGGAGGGCCCTCAATGAGCAGTTCTTC.